What follows are 14 T cell receptor beta chains derived from one specimen sequenced in a study of blood T cells in healthy people across ages. The use of a sample-barcoded 5' primer and a J-beta primer mix characterized a second PCR of about 7 to 12 cycles. MiXCR was run by TCRdb on the 5' RACE reads, yielding one entry per CDR3 protein. In the table there are about 640,000 distinct CDR3 sequences, 58% of which are singletons. Source material: blood. All receptors come from a man between 60 and 75 years old in good health.

This clonotype was counted ten times or more. The chain employs TRBV18 and TRBJ2-5, with 9 bases matching TRBD1. The CDR3 loop spans 14 amino acids. Unmatched junction bases numbered 6, after V lost 6 bases and J lost 4 bases. CDR1 is KGHSH, CDR2 LQKENI, per germline. The CDR3 nucleotides read TGTGCCAGCTCGGCCGGGACAGGGCGAGAGACCCAGTACTTC. Encoded protein: CASSAGTGRETQYF.

V is TRBV4-2 and J is TRBJ2-6; D not certain. Germline CDR1 LGHNA, CDR2 YNFKEQ. The CDR3 is made up of 16 amino acids. Trimming removed 1 base at V and 0 bases at J, with 7 bases between. CDR3 amino acids: CASSQVTNSGANVLTF. The CDR3 DNA is TGTGCCAGCAGCCAAGTGACGAACTCTGGGGCCAACGTCCTGACTTTC.

This clonotype has just a few counts. V gene TRBV5-1 combines with J gene TRBJ2-3, with TRBD2 identical over 10 bases. Germline V gene data show CDR1 as SGHRS and CDR2 as YFSETQ. The CDR3 is made up of 15 amino acids. V lost 3 bases, J lost 1 base, and 2 bases stayed unmatched. The CDR3 spells CASSYLAGGTDTQYF. The CDR3 region has the DNA TGCGCCAGCAGCTATCTAGCGGGGGGCACAGATACGCAGTATTTT.

The CDR3 spells CASTRASGSSYEQYF. CDR3 nucleotides: TGTGCCAGCACTCGCGCTAGCGGAAGCTCCTACGAGCAGTACTTC. The J gene is TRBJ2-7, the V gene TRBV6-2 or TRBV6-3; TRBD2 aligns across 7 bases. Germline V gene data show CDR1 as MNHEY and CDR2 as SVGEGT. This CDR3 is 15 amino acids long. V shed 7 bases, J shed 0 bases, and the junction held 9 bases outside the gene matches.

This clonotype was observed a few times. The chain employs TRBV6-5 and TRBJ1-2; D remains ambiguous. V was cut by 5 bases and J by 2 bases, with 9 bases left in between. CDR1 and CDR2 (germline): MNHEY, SVGAGI. The CDR3 is made up of 13 amino acids. DNA of the CDR3: TGTGCCAGCAGTCCCGTCAGGAACTATGGCTACACCTTC. It translates to CASSPVRNYGYTF.

This clonotype showed up just once. The chain joins TRBV6-2 or TRBV6-3 to TRBJ1-2; 8 bases agree with TRBD1. This CDR3 spans 15 amino acids. CDR1 and CDR2 from the germline V gene are MNHEY and SVGEGT. With V trimmed by 4 bases and J by 2 bases, 6 bases remained unmatched. CDR3 protein: CASSSGQGANYGYTF. The CDR3 DNA reads TGTGCCAGCAGTTCCGGACAGGGTGCAAACTATGGCTACACCTTC.

This clonotype was seen a single time. In nucleotides, the CDR3 is TGTGCCAGCAGGTGGTATGAGCGCCAAAATGAGCAGTTCTTC. Amino acid sequence: CASRWYERQNEQFF. The chain recombines TRBV12-3 or TRBV12-4 with TRBJ2-1; D ambiguous. The CDR3 covers 14 residues. V lost 6 bases to trimming and J lost 7 bases, with 16 bases between them.

This clonotype was counted at least ten times. The rearrangement links TRBV7-2 to TRBJ2-1; TRBD2 agrees at 13 bases. The CDR3 is 15 residues long. Germline values: CDR1 SGHTA, CDR2 FQGNSA. V trimming: 5 bases; J trimming: 9 bases; junction bases outside the gene matches: 7. The CDR3 spells CASSPTSGGAGEQFF. The DNA for the CDR3 is TGTGCCAGCAGCCCCACTAGCGGGGGGGCCGGTGAGCAGTTCTTC. Using reference TRBV7-2 and TRBJ2-1 for the parts outside the CDR3, the full variable domain is GAGVSQSPSNKVTEKGKDVELRCDPISGHTALYWYRQSLGQGLEFLIYFQGNSAPDKSGLPSDRFSAERTGGSVSTLTIQRTQQEDSAVYLCASSPTSGGAGEQFFGPGTRLTVL.

This clonotype was seen only a few times. This chain connects TRBV14 to TRBJ2-5; tentative D call: TRBD2 (5 bases). Germline assignment: CDR1 SGHDN and CDR2 FVKESK. V was shortened by 8 bases and J by 4 bases, with 14 bases between the two germline ends. The CDR3 contains 13 residues. CDR3 nucleotides: TGTGCCAGCTCTCGCACGGACTCAGAGACCCAGTACTTC. It yields the protein CASSRTDSETQYF.

The V call is TRBV27, the J call TRBJ2-3; D gene ambiguous. V lost 3 bases, J lost 3 bases, and 13 bases lay in between. Germline V CDR1 and CDR2: MNHEY, SMNVEV (reference sequence). The CDR3 extends over 15 amino acids. CDR3 in amino acids: CASSFGEAGTDTQYF. The CDR3 bases are TGTGCCAGCAGTTTTGGGGAAGCAGGTACAGATACGCAGTATTTT.

The genes are TRBV25-1 and TRBJ1-6; tentative D call: TRBD1 (6 bases). V lost 7 bases and J 14 bases, leaving 12 bases between the germline ends. From germline, CDR1 is MGHDK and CDR2 SYGVNS. The CDR3 runs 11 residues. The CDR3 DNA is TGTGCCAGCAACGGCAGGGGATCCCTCCACTTT. This translates into CASNGRGSLHF.

The chain uses TRBV24-1 and TRBJ2-1; weak D call: TRBD1 (6 bases). Trimming took off 5 bases at V and 2 bases at J, with 12 bases between the two ends. The CDR3 sequence is 15 residues long. CDR1 and CDR2 from the germline V gene are KGHDR and SFDVKD. The CDR3 coding sequence is TGTGCCACCAGTGGCTCCCAGGGGACCTACAATGAGCAGTTCTTC. As protein: CATSGSQGTYNEQFF.

The chain has TRBV11-2 and TRBJ1-2, with TRBD1 as a possible D gene (6 bases). Germline V gene lookup returns CDR1 SGHAT and CDR2 FQNNGV. Trimming pared 7 bases from V and 3 bases from J, leaving 18 bases between. This CDR3 is 15 amino acids long. The CDR3 region is CASTLGGRGDYGYTF. The CDR3 DNA follows: TGTGCCAGCACCCTGGGTGGCAGGGGCGACTATGGCTACACCTTC.

A few counts support this clonotype. The chain employs TRBV24-1 and TRBJ2-1; D may be TRBD1 or TRBD2 (5 bases each). Trimming took 7 bases from V and 10 from J, leaving 16 bases between them. The CDR3 is made up of 13 amino acids. Germline CDR1 KGHDR, CDR2 SFDVKD. CDR3 loop: CATSGTTPGEQFF. The DNA of the CDR3 is TGTGCCACCAGCGGGACCACCCCAGGGGAGCAGTTCTTC.